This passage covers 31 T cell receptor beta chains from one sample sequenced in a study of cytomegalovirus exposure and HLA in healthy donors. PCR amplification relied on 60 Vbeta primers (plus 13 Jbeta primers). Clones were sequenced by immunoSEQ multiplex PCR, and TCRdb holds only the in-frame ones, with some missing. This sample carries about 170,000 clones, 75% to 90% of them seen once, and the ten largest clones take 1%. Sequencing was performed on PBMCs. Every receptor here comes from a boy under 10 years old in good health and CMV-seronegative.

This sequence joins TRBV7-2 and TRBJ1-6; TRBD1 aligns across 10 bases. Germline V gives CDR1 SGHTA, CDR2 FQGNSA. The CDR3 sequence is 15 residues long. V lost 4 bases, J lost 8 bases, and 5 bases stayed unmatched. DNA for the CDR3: TGTGCCAGCAGCTGGCGGGACAGGGGATATTCACCCCTCCACTTT. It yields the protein CASSWRDRGYSPLHF.

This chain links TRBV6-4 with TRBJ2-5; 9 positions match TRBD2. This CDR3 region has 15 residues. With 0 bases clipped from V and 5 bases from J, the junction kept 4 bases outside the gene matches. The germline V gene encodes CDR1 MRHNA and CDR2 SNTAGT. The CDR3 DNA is TGTGCCAGCAGTGACTCGGCGGGAGGGAAGGAGACCCAGTACTTC. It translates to CASSDSAGGKETQYF.

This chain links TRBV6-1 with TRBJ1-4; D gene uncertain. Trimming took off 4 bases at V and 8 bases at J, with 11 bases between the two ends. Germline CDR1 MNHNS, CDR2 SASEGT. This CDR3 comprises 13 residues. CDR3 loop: CASSGSLREKLFF. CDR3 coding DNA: TGTGCCAGCAGTGGGTCCTTGCGGGAAAAACTGTTTTTT.

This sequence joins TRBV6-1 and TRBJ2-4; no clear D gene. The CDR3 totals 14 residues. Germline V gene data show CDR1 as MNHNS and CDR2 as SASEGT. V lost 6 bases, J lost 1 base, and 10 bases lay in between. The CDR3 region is CASSADSAKNIQYF. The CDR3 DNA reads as TGTGCCAGCAGCGCAGACTCCGCCAAAAACATTCAGTACTTC.

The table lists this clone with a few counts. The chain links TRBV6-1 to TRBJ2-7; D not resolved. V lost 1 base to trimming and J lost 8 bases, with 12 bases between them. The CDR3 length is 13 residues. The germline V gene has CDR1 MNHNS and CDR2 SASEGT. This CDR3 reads CASSEGASRKQYV. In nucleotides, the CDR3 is TGTGCCAGCAGTGAAGGGGCAAGCCGAAAGCAGTACGTC.

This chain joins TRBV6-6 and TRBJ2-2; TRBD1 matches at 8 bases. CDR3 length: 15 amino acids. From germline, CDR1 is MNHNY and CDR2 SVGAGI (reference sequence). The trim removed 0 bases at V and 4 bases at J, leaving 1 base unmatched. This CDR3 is CASSYSGQGTGELFF. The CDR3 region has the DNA TGTGCCAGCAGTTACTCCGGACAGGGCACCGGGGAGCTGTTTTTT.

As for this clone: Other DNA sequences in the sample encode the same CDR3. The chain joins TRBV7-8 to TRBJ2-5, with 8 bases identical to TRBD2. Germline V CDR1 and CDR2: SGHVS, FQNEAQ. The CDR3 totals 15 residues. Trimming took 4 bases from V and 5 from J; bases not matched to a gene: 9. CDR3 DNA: TGTGCCAGCAGCTCGGAGACAGGCGGGGGGGAGACCCAGTACTTC. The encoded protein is CASSSETGGGETQYF.

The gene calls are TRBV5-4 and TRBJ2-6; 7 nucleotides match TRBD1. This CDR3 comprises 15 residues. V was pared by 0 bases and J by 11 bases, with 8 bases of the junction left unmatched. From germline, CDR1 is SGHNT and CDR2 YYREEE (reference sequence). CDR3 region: CASSLARTGLHVLTF. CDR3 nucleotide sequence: TGTGCCAGCAGCTTGGCCAGGACAGGTCTCCACGTCCTGACTTTC.

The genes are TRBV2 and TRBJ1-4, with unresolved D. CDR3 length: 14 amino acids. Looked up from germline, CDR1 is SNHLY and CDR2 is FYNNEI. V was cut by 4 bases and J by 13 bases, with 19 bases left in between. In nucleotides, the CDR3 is TGTGCCAGCAGTGTGAGCGGCCTTACCTGGGGACTGTTTTTT. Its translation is CASSVSGLTWGLFF.

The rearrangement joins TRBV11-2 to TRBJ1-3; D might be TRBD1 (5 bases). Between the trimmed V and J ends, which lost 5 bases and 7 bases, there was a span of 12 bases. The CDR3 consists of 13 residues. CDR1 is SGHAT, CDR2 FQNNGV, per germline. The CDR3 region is CASSPGGGNTIYF. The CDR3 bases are TGTGCCAGCAGCCCCGGGGGGGGGAACACCATATATTTT.

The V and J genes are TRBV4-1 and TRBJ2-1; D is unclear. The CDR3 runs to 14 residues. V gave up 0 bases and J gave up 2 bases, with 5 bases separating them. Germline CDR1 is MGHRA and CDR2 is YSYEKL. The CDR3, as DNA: TGCGCCAGCAGCCAAGAAACTCCCTACAATGAGCAGTTCTTC. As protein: CASSQETPYNEQFF.

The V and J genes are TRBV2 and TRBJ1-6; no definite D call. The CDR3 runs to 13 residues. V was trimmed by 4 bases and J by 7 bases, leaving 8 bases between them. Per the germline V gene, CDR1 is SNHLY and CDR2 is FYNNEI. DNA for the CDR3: TGTGCCAGCAGTGGGTCGGGAAATTCACCCCTCCACTTT. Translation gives CASSGSGNSPLHF.

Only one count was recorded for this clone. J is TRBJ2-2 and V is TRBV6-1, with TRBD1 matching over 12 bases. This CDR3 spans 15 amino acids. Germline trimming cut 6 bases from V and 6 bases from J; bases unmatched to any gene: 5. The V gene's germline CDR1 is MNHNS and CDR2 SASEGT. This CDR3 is CASRTGTGGPGELFF. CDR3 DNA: TGTGCCAGCAGGACGGGGACAGGGGGCCCCGGGGAGCTGTTTTTT.

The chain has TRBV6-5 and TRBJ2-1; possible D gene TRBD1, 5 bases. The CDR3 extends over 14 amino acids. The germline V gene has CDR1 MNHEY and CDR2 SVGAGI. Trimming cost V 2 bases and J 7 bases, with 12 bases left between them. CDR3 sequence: CASSYGAGKNEQFF. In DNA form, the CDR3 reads TGTGCCAGCAGTTACGGGGCAGGCAAGAATGAGCAGTTCTTC.

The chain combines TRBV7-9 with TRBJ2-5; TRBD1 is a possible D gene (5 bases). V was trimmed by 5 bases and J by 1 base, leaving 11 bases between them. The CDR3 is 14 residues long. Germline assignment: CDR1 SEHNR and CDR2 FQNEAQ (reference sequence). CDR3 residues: CASSPNGAQETQYF. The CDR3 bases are TGTGCCAGCAGCCCAAATGGGGCCCAAGAGACCCAGTACTTC.

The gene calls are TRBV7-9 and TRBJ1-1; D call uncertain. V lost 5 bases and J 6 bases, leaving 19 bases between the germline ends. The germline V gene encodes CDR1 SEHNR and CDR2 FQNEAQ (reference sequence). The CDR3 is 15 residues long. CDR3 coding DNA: TGTGCCAGCAGCCCACCTCCGGGCAGGCGGGCTGAAGCTTTCTTT. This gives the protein CASSPPPGRRAEAFF.

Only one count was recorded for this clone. The CDR3 DNA reads TGTGCCAGCAGTTACCTATTGACAGGGGGCGCTAGCACTGAAGCTTTCTTT. It translates to CASSYLLTGGASTEAFF. The chain carries TRBV28 and TRBJ1-1; 10 positions agree with TRBD1. Per the germline V gene, CDR1 is MDHEN and CDR2 is SYDVKM. V trimming: 4 bases; J trimming: 4 bases; junction bases outside the gene matches: 12. The length of the CDR3 is 17 residues.

The CDR3 DNA reads as TGCGCCAGCAGCCTTATGCAGGGGGCTGAAGCTTTCTTT. Amino acids: CASSLMQGAEAFF. The genes are TRBV4-1 and TRBJ1-1; TRBD1 agrees at 7 bases. Per the germline V gene, CDR1 is MGHRA and CDR2 is YSYEKL. The V segment lost 4 bases and the J segment 6 bases; nucleotides outside the gene matches: 5. The CDR3 runs to 13 residues.

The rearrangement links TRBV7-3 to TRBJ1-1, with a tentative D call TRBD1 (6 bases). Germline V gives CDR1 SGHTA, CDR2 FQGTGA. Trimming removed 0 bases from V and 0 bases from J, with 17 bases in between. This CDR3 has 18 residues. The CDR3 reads CASSLTGGPGGMNTEAFF. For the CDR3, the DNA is TGTGCCAGCAGCTTAACGGGGGGGCCCGGGGGCATGAACACTGAAGCTTTCTTT. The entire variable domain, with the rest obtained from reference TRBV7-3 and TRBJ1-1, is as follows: GAGVSQTPSNKVTEKGKYVELRCDPISGHTALYWYRQSLGQGPEFLIYFQGTGAADDSGLPNDRFFAVRPEGSVSTLKIQRTERGDSAVYLCASSLTGGPGGMNTEAFFGQGTRLTVV.

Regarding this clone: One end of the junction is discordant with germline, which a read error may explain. CDR3 loop: CSSSRAGYEQYF. The DNA of the CDR3 is TGTTCCAGCAGCAGAGCGGGGTACGAGCAGTACTTC. V usage is TRBV7-9 and J usage is TRBJ2-7, with TRBD2 matching 7 bases. CDR3 size: 12 residues. Germline V lookup: CDR1 SEHNR, CDR2 FQNEAQ (reference sequence).

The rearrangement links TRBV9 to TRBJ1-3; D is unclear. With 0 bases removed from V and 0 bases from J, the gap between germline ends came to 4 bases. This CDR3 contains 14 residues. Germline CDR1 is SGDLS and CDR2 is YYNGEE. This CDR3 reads CASSVEPSGNTIYF. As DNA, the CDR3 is TGTGCCAGCAGCGTAGAGCCCTCTGGAAACACCATATATTTT.

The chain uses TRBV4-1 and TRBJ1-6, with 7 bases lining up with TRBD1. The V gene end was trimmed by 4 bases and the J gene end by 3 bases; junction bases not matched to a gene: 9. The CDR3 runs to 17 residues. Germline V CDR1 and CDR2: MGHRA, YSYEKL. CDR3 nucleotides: TGCGCCAGCAGCCGAGCAGTAACAGGGGACTATAATTCACCCCTCCACTTT. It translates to CASSRAVTGDYNSPLHF.

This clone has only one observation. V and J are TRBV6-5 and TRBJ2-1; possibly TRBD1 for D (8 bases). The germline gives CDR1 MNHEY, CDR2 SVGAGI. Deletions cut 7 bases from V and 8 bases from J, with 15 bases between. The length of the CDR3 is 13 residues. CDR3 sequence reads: CASKTGGGYEQFF. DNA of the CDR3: TGTGCCAGCAAAACAGGGGGGGGCTATGAGCAGTTCTTC.

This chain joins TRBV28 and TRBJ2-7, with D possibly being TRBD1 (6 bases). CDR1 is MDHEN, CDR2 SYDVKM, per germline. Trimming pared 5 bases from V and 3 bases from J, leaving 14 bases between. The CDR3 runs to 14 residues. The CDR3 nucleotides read TGTGCCAGCAGTACGCCCGGGACACTCTACGAGCAGTACGTC. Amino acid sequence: CASSTPGTLYEQYV.

CDR3 nucleotide sequence: TGTGCCAGCAGCCTCGGGACTAACTATGGCTACACCTTC. This sequence encodes CASSLGTNYGYTF. The chain couples TRBV6-4 to TRBJ1-2, with D uncertain. Germline CDR1 is MRHNA and CDR2 is SNTAGT. V lost 6 bases, J lost 0 bases, and 8 bases lay in between. This CDR3 is built from 13 residues.

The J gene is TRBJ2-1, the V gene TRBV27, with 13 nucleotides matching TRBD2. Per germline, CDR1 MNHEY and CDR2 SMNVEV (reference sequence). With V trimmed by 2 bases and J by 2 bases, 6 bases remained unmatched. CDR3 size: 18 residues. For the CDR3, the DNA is TGTGCCAGCAGTTTAAGTACTAGCGGGGGGGGCCCCTACAATGAGCAGTTCTTC. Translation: CASSLSTSGGGPYNEQFF.

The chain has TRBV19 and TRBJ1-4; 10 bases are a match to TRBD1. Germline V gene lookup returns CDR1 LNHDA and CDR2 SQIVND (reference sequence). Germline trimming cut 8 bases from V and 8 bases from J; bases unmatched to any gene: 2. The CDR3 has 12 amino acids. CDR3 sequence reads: CASGDRGEKLFF. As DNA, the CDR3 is TGTGCCAGTGGGGACAGGGGAGAAAAACTGTTTTTT.

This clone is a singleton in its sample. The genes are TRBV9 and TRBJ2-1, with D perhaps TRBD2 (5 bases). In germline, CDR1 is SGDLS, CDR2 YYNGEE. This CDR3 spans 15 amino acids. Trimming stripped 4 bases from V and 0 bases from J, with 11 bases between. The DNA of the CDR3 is TGTGCCAGCAGCTTCACTGGGAGCTCCTACAATGAGCAGTTCTTC. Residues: CASSFTGSSYNEQFF.

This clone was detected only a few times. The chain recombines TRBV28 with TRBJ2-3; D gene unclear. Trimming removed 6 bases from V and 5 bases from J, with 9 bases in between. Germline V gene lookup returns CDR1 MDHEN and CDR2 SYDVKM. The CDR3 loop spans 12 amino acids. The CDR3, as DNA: TGTGCCAGCAGAGCTTCAGGAGATACGCAGTATTTT. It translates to CASRASGDTQYF.

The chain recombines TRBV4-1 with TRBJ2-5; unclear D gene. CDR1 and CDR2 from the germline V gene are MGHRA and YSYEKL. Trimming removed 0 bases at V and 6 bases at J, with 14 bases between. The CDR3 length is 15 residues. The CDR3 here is CASSQETAARKTQYF. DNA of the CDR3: TGCGCCAGCAGCCAAGAAACGGCAGCGAGGAAGACCCAGTACTTC.

The CDR3 spells CASRLGPGTGGAGYTEAFF. The CDR3 DNA sequence: TGTGCAAGTCGCTTAGGTCCCGGGACAGGGGGCGCGGGGTACACTGAAGCTTTCTTT. The V call is TRBV12-2, the J call TRBJ1-1; the D segment call TRBD1 is taken from the table without a DNA check. TRBV12-2 represents a pseudogene. The CDR3 extends over 19 amino acids.